This T cell receptor beta chain was profiled in a study of cytomegalovirus exposure and HLA in healthy donors. The overall study: There were more than 350 genotyped donors. Of these, about 80% fell in the genetic ancestry cluster associated with self-reported Caucasian donors. Study results and caveats: The later analysis indicated that the majority of CMV-associated TCR beta chains appeared HLA-restricted. Presence/absence analyses treated sequencing depth as roughly uniform across donors.

Trimming took 7 bases from V and 7 from J; bases not matched to a gene: 8. Germline values: CDR1 SNHLY, CDR2 FYNNEI. This CDR3 contains 13 residues. As to this clone: Its antigen remains unidentified.

Researchers ran the PCR with 60 Vbeta and 13 Jbeta primers. Only in-frame clones appear in the TCRdb table, and some are missing; sequencing was by immunoSEQ multiplex PCR. The table lists around 100,000 clones, roughly 69% of them singletons, with less than 3.5% in the top ten. The chain uses TRBV2 and TRBJ1-2, with TRBD1 identical over 8 bases. The sequenced material came from PBMCs. The origin of this receptor is a man aged 45-65 years in good health and CMV-seropositive. Here the CDR3 reads CASTSDREAGYTF. The DNA of the CDR3 is TGTGCCAGCACCTCGGACAGGGAGGCTGGCTACACCTTC. The full variable domain, rest sourced from reference TRBV2 and TRBJ1-2, is EPEVTQTPSHQVTQMGQEVILRCVPISNHLYFYWYRQILGQKVEFLVSFYNNEISEKSEIFDDQFSVERPDGSNFTLKIRSTKLEDSAMYFCASTSDREAGYTFGSGTRLTVV.